The rows below give T cell receptor beta chains drawn from one sample of a study of blood T cell repertoires in COVID-19. Sequencing used immunoSEQ multiplex PCR; TCRdb keeps in-frame clones, though not all of them. The sample lists 300,000 to 400,000 clones; roughly 90% were seen once. The sequenced sample was PBMCs or T cells enriched from blood (not recorded which). The receptors were gathered from a woman aged 25 to 45 who had been exposed to COVID-19. The CDR3 runs from the conserved cysteine through the conserved F or W. The order of the fields is V gene, clone size, J gene, D gene, CDR3 protein, CDR3 DNA. The D gene is left open where the match is weak. Expanded clones are given a class, and other clones once, few, many or no size at all.

V gene: TRBV11-2; clone size: .; J gene: TRBJ2-7; D gene: .; CDR3 protein: CASSLSGVGAYEQYF; CDR3 DNA: TGTGCCAGCAGCTTGTCAGGGGTCGGCGCCTACGAGCAGTACTTC
V gene: TRBV18; clone size: .; J gene: TRBJ2-2; D gene: .; CDR3 protein: CASSPGLNTGELFF; CDR3 DNA: TGTGCCAGCTCACCGGGCCTCAACACCGGGGAGCTGTTTTTT
V gene: TRBV5-6; clone size: .; J gene: TRBJ1-1; D gene: TRBD1; CDR3 protein: CASSWGTGGRFEAFF; CDR3 DNA: TGTGCCAGCAGCTGGGGGACAGGGGGAAGATTTGAAGCTTTCTTT
V gene: TRBV12-3/TRBV12-4; clone size: .; J gene: TRBJ1-6; D gene: .; CDR3 protein: CASSFHDSPLHF; CDR3 DNA: TGTGCCAGCAGTTTCCATGATTCACCCCTCCACTTT
V gene: TRBV6-2/TRBV6-3; clone size: .; J gene: TRBJ1-2; D gene: TRBD1; CDR3 protein: CASSYPGQGAFFYGYTF; CDR3 DNA: TGTGCCAGCAGTTACCCCGGACAGGGGGCCTTTTTCTATGGCTACACCTTC
V gene: TRBV7-9; clone size: .; J gene: TRBJ2-6; D gene: TRBD2; CDR3 protein: CASSSSEGTTSGANVLTF; CDR3 DNA: TGTGCCAGCAGCTCATCCGAGGGGACTACCTCTGGGGCCAACGTCCTGACTTTC
V gene: TRBV11-1; clone size: once; J gene: TRBJ2-3; D gene: TRBD2; CDR3 protein: CASSLDGGGVPDTQYF; CDR3 DNA: TGTGCCAGCAGTTTGGATGGCGGGGGGGTACCAGATACGCAGTATTTT
V gene: TRBV2; clone size: .; J gene: TRBJ1-4; D gene: .; CDR3 protein: CASRMDRFNEKLFF; CDR3 DNA: TGTGCCAGCAGGATGGACAGATTTAATGAAAAACTGTTTTTT
V gene: TRBV7-2; clone size: .; J gene: TRBJ1-1; D gene: TRBD1; CDR3 protein: CASSLYGTGNTEAFF; CDR3 DNA: TGTGCCAGCAGCCTCTACGGGACAGGTAACACTGAAGCTTTCTTT
V gene: TRBV2; clone size: once; J gene: TRBJ1-4; D gene: .; CDR3 protein: CASSEWEPATNEKLFF; CDR3 DNA: TGTGCCAGCAGTGAATGGGAGCCGGCAACTAATGAAAAACTGTTTTTT
V gene: TRBV3-1/TRBV3-2; clone size: .; J gene: TRBJ2-5; D gene: TRBD2; CDR3 protein: CASSLRLAGGVLGETQYF; CDR3 DNA: TGTGCCAGCAGCCTTAGACTAGCGGGGGGTGTTTTGGGAGAGACCCAGTACTTC
V gene: TRBV4-2; clone size: .; J gene: TRBJ1-2; D gene: TRBD1; CDR3 protein: CASSQDLRDRGRRYTF; CDR3 DNA: TGTGCCAGCAGCCAAGACCTCCGGGACAGGGGGCGCCGCTACACCTTC
V gene: TRBV25-1; clone size: once; J gene: TRBJ2-1; D gene: .; CDR3 protein: CASSELEGTYNEQFF; CDR3 DNA: TGTGCCAGCAGTGAATTGGAGGGAACCTACAATGAGCAGTTCTTC
V gene: TRBV7-9; clone size: .; J gene: TRBJ1-1; D gene: .; CDR3 protein: CASSPARGRTEAFF; CDR3 DNA: TGTGCCAGCAGCCCCGCCCGGGGGAGGACTGAAGCTTTCTTT
V gene: TRBV4-3; clone size: .; J gene: TRBJ2-3; D gene: .; CDR3 protein: CASSQVQGLWADTQYF; CDR3 DNA: TGCGCCAGCAGCCAAGTGCAGGGGCTCTGGGCAGATACGCAGTATTTT
V gene: TRBV19; clone size: .; J gene: TRBJ1-2; D gene: TRBD1; CDR3 protein: CASSIGQGIAYGYTF; CDR3 DNA: TGTGCCAGTAGTATCGGACAGGGTATCGCCTATGGCTACACCTTC
V gene: TRBV6-5; clone size: .; J gene: TRBJ1-1; D gene: .; CDR3 protein: CASGQGHTEAFF; CDR3 DNA: TGTGCCAGCGGCCAGGGCCACACTGAAGCTTTCTTT
V gene: TRBV7-2; clone size: .; J gene: TRBJ1-2; D gene: .; CDR3 protein: CASSSLGVDGYTF; CDR3 DNA: TGTGCCAGCAGCTCCCTAGGGGTGGATGGCTACACCTTC
V gene: TRBV2; clone size: .; J gene: TRBJ1-2; D gene: .; CDR3 protein: CASRAEWAAKNYGYTF; CDR3 DNA: TGTGCCAGCAGGGCAGAATGGGCAGCTAAGAACTATGGCTACACCTTC
V gene: TRBV19; clone size: .; J gene: TRBJ2-5; D gene: TRBD2; CDR3 protein: CASSRTSGGKETQYF; CDR3 DNA: TGTGCCAGTAGCAGGACTAGCGGGGGTAAAGAGACCCAGTACTTC
V gene: TRBV7-2; clone size: .; J gene: TRBJ2-7; D gene: TRBD1; CDR3 protein: CASSLGGTGFYEQYF; CDR3 DNA: TGTGCCAGCAGCTTAGGGGGGACAGGGTTCTACGAGCAGTACTTC
V gene: TRBV10-3; clone size: .; J gene: TRBJ2-5; D gene: TRBD2; CDR3 protein: CAISGLAGETQYF; CDR3 DNA: TGTGCCATCAGTGGACTAGCTGGGGAGACCCAGTACTTC
V gene: TRBV12-3/TRBV12-4; clone size: once; J gene: TRBJ1-5; D gene: .; CDR3 protein: CASSLAPRAAAF; CDR3 DNA: TGTGCCAGCAGTTTAGCGCCCAGGGCGGCGGCATTT
V gene: TRBV7-9; clone size: .; J gene: TRBJ1-2; D gene: .; CDR3 protein: CASSLEAGVGYTF; CDR3 DNA: TGTGCCAGCAGCTTAGAGGCAGGGGTTGGCTACACCTTC
V gene: TRBV5-4; clone size: few; J gene: TRBJ1-6; D gene: TRBD1; CDR3 protein: CASSPQDRNSPLHF; CDR3 DNA: TGTGCCAGCAGCCCACAGGACAGGAATTCACCCCTCCACTTT
V gene: TRBV21-1; clone size: .; J gene: TRBJ1-1; D gene: .; CDR3 protein: CASSKARQMNTEAFF; CDR3 DNA: TGTGCCAGCAGCAAAGCGCGGCAGATGAACACTGAAGCTTTCTTT
V gene: TRBV27; clone size: .; J gene: TRBJ1-4; D gene: .; CDR3 protein: CATRLGTGSGEEKLFF; CDR3 DNA: TGTGCCACCCGACTCGGTACAGGGTCCGGAGAAGAAAAACTGTTTTTT
V gene: TRBV2; clone size: .; J gene: TRBJ2-5; D gene: TRBD1; CDR3 protein: CASSLQGAGQETQYF; CDR3 DNA: TGTGCCAGCAGCCTACAGGGGGCTGGGCAAGAGACCCAGTACTTC
V gene: TRBV5-1; clone size: .; J gene: TRBJ1-2; D gene: .; CDR3 protein: CASSLGAAHYGYTF; CDR3 DNA: TGCGCCAGCAGCTTGGGGGCAGCCCATTATGGCTACACCTTC
V gene: TRBV7-9; clone size: once; J gene: TRBJ1-4; D gene: TRBD1; CDR3 protein: CASSLSMSGGEKLFF; CDR3 DNA: TGTGCCAGCAGCTTAAGTATGTCAGGGGGTGAAAAACTGTTTTTT
V gene: TRBV7-9; clone size: .; J gene: TRBJ2-1; D gene: .; CDR3 protein: CASLPSEGGIWDEQFF; CDR3 DNA: TGTGCCAGCTTACCGTCAGAGGGGGGGATCTGGGATGAGCAGTTCTTC
V gene: TRBV5-4; clone size: .; J gene: TRBJ2-7; D gene: TRBD1; CDR3 protein: CASSVGGQSSYEQYF; CDR3 DNA: TGTGCCAGCAGCGTTGGGGGACAGAGCTCCTACGAGCAGTACTTC
V gene: TRBV5-1; clone size: .; J gene: TRBJ2-7; D gene: TRBD2; CDR3 protein: CASQPGLAGGREQYF; CDR3 DNA: TGCGCCAGCCAACCGGGACTAGCGGGGGGGCGGGAGCAGTACTTC
V gene: TRBV21-1; clone size: .; J gene: TRBJ2-7; D gene: .; CDR3 protein: CASSKWTGGAEQYF; CDR3 DNA: TGTGCCAGCAGCAAGTGGACAGGGGGCGCGGAGCAGTACTTC
V gene: TRBV19; clone size: .; J gene: TRBJ2-1; D gene: .; CDR3 protein: CASSLSNEQFF; CDR3 DNA: TGTGCCAGTAGCCTCAGCAATGAGCAGTTCTTC
V gene: TRBV5-6; clone size: once; J gene: TRBJ1-4; D gene: .; CDR3 protein: CASSFTGRGMAKLFF; CDR3 DNA: TGTGCCAGCAGCTTTACTGGGCGAGGGATGGCAAAACTGTTTTTT
V gene: TRBV7-9; clone size: .; J gene: TRBJ2-3; D gene: .; CDR3 protein: CASSLSGGRTDTQYF; CDR3 DNA: TGTGCCAGCAGCTTATCGGGGGGCCGGACAGATACGCAGTATTTT
V gene: TRBV14; clone size: .; J gene: TRBJ2-7; D gene: .; CDR3 protein: CASSQSPWRGYEQYF; CDR3 DNA: TGTGCCAGCAGCCAGTCACCTTGGCGGGGCTACGAGCAGTACTTC
V gene: TRBV10-2; clone size: .; J gene: TRBJ2-6; D gene: TRBD1; CDR3 protein: CASTKGANLGANVLTF; CDR3 DNA: TGCGCCAGCACAAAGGGGGCTAATCTCGGGGCCAACGTCCTGACTTTC
V gene: TRBV5-6; clone size: .; J gene: TRBJ1-6; D gene: .; CDR3 protein: CASSHGTIRGPLHF; CDR3 DNA: TGTGCCAGCAGCCATGGGACAATAAGGGGACCCCTCCACTTT
V gene: TRBV6-5; clone size: .; J gene: TRBJ1-6; D gene: TRBD1; CDR3 protein: CASSYSIRGPNSPLHF; CDR3 DNA: TGTGCCAGCAGTTACTCGATCAGGGGGCCAAATTCACCCCTCCACTTT
V gene: TRBV19; clone size: .; J gene: TRBJ1-3; D gene: .; CDR3 protein: CASARSGGRGGNTIYF; CDR3 DNA: TGTGCCAGTGCCCGCTCGGGGGGAAGGGGTGGAAACACCATATATTTT